This is a list of T cell receptor beta chains from one sample in a study of blood T cells in healthy people across ages. MiXCR was run by TCRdb on the 5' RACE reads, yielding one entry per CDR3 protein. The sample yields some 1,800,000 distinct CDR3 sequences, 35% to 50% seen once. Sequenced material: blood. The receptor set was obtained from a human donor in good health. CDR3s include the opening cysteine and the closing phenylalanine or tryptophan. The D gene is left open where the match is weak. Size values are once, few and many counts, or a class for expanded clones, and some rows have none.

TRBD2,TRBV4-1,TRBJ2-7,-,CASSLTPSGGLPYEQYF,TGCGCCAGCAGCCTGACGCCTAGCGGGGGGCTTCCCTACGAGCAGTACTTC
-,TRBV4-2,TRBJ1-2,-,CASSQEFTTPAGYGYTF,TGTGCCAGCAGCCAAGAGTTCACGACCCCGGCCGGGTATGGCTACACCTTC
TRBD1,TRBV7-2,TRBJ2-1,-,CASSLGQGSPNEQFF,TGTGCCAGCAGCTTAGGACAGGGAAGCCCCAATGAGCAGTTCTTC
-,TRBV27,TRBJ2-7,-,CASSFMPSSYEQYF,TGTGCCAGCAGTTTTATGCCAAGCTCCTACGAGCAGTATTTC
-,TRBV20-1,TRBJ1-5,-,CSAKQEDQPQHF,TGCAGTGCTAAACAGGAGGATCAGCCCCAGCATTTT
-,TRBV4-3,TRBJ1-5,-,CASSRQAPGAEGNQPQHF,TGCGCCAGCAGCCGTCAGGCGCCAGGCGCTGAGGGAAATCAGCCCCAGCATTTT
-,TRBV7-2,TRBJ2-4,many,CASSLVKGKEQYF,TGTGCCAGCAGCTTAGTTAAAGGAAAGGAGCAGTACTTC
-,TRBV7-3,TRBJ1-1,-,CASSLTGFSVTEAFF,TGTGCCAGCAGCCTCACAGGGTTTTCGGTCACTGAAGCTTTCTTT
-,TRBV6-1,TRBJ2-2,-,CASSEHLNMGGTGELFF,TGTGCCAGCAGTGAACATTTAAACATGGGGGGAACCGGGGAGCTGTTTTTT
TRBD1,TRBV7-9,TRBJ2-4,-,CASSLGQGSHIQYF,TGTGCCAGCAGCTTAGGACAGGGCAGTCACATTCAGTACTTC
-,TRBV10-2,TRBJ1-1,-,CASSEMRGVGNTEAFF,TGCGCCAGCAGTGAGATGAGGGGGGTGGGGAACACTGAAGCTTTCTTT
-,TRBV9,TRBJ2-7,-,CASGAGLNPYEQYF,TGTGCCAGCGGCGCGGGACTCAATCCCTACGAGCAGTACTTC
TRBD1,TRBV7-9,TRBJ1-3,few,CASSFKGTGSGNTIYF,TGTGCCAGCAGCTTCAAAGGGACAGGGTCTGGAAACACCATATATTTT
-,TRBV7-2,TRBJ1-1,-,CASSLADVTGTEAFF,TGTGCCAGCAGCTTAGCGGACGTAACGGGCACTGAAGCTTTCTTT
TRBD1,TRBV20-1,TRBJ1-2,-,CSAAGGSYGYTF,TGCAGTGCTGCAGGGGGTAGCTATGGCTACACCTTC
-,TRBV4-3,TRBJ1-2,few,CASSQDSMESAYYTF,TGCGCCAGCAGCCAAGACAGCATGGAATCTGCATACTACACCTTC
-,TRBV27,TRBJ2-1,few,CASARAGAHSYNEQFF,TGTGCCAGCGCCCGGGCGGGGGCCCACTCCTACAATGAGCAGTTCTTC
TRBD1,TRBV6-1,TRBJ1-4,few,CATPGTGVIPSHEKLFF,TGTGCCACCCCAGGGACAGGTGTAATCCCATCCCATGAAAAACTGTTTTTT
-,TRBV4-3,TRBJ1-2,-,CASSQANRVPSGAYGYTF,TGCGCCAGCAGCCAAGCAAACAGGGTGCCCTCCGGTGCCTATGGCTACACCTTC
TRBD1,TRBV13,TRBJ2-6,-,CASSAGQGEIFANVLTF,TGTGCCAGCAGCGCGGGACAGGGGGAGATATTTGCCAACGTCCTGACTTTC
-,TRBV7-2,TRBJ2-5,few,CASSLDSRGEETQYF,TGTGCCAGCAGCTTAGATTCGCGTGGGGAAGAGACCCAGTACTTC
-,TRBV20-1,TRBJ2-7,-,CSAYDYYEQYF,TGCAGTGCGTACGACTACTACGAGCAGTACTTC
-,TRBV6-5,TRBJ1-1,-,CASSYVIGAHPPFF,TGTGCCAGCAGTTACGTTATCGGGGCCCACCCCCCTTTCTTT
TRBD1,TRBV10-2,TRBJ2-5,few,CASSERTGGKETQYF,TGCGCCAGCAGTGAACGAACAGGGGGAAAAGAGACCCAGTACTTC
TRBD1,TRBV25-1,TRBJ1-1,-,CASSENRGRAEAFF,TGTGCCAGTAGTGAAAACAGGGGGAGAGCTGAAGCTTTCTTT
TRBD2,TRBV7-2,TRBJ2-3,-,CASSLVLTSGGLDAQYF,TGTGCCAGCAGCTTAGTTCTGACTAGCGGGGGGTTGGATGCGCAGTATTTT
-,TRBV27,TRBJ2-1,-,CASRDNTYNEQFF,TGTGCCAGCCGGGACAACACTTACAATGAGCAGTTCTTC
TRBD1,TRBV7-9,TRBJ1-1,-,CASSPGQGIEAFF,TGTGCCAGCAGCCCGGGACAGGGGATTGAAGCTTTCTTT
-,TRBV24-1,TRBJ2-6,-,CATSDSIRSWSSGANVLTF,TGTGCCACCAGTGACTCGATTCGGTCGTGGAGCTCTGGGGCCAACGTCCTGACTTTC
TRBD2,TRBV5-5,TRBJ2-1,-,CASSLVVAGGRMGEQFF,TGTGCCAGCAGCTTGGTGGTAGCGGGGGGGCGGATGGGTGAGCAGTTCTTC
-,TRBV6-6,TRBJ2-7,-,CASSYSRGGLYEQYF,TGTGCCAGCAGTTACTCGAGGGGGGGACTCTACGAGCAGTACTTC
-,TRBV7-3,TRBJ1-5,-,CASSLRFGQPYSNQPQHF,TGTGCCAGCAGCTTACGGTTTGGACAGCCGTATAGCAATCAGCCCCAGCATTTT
-,TRBV18,TRBJ2-3,few,CASSPEHTDTQYF,TGTGCCAGCTCACCGGAGCACACAGATACGCAGTATTTT
TRBD1,TRBV6-2/TRBV6-3,TRBJ2-1,-,CASSYSRQGTYNEQFF,TGTGCCAGCAGTTACTCCCGACAGGGAACCTACAATGAGCAGTTCTTC
-,TRBV7-9,TRBJ2-4,-,CASSRTGTQGWYF,TGTGCCAGCAGCCGAACCGGGACCCAAGGATGGTACTTC
TRBD1,TRBV7-6,TRBJ2-3,-,CASSLADRGIDTQYF,TGTGCCAGCAGCTTAGCAGACAGGGGGATAGATACGCAGTATTTT
-,TRBV11-2,TRBJ2-5,-,CASSLPGGVETQYF,TGTGCCAGCAGCTTACCCGGGGGCGTGGAGACCCAGTACTTC
-,TRBV20-1,TRBJ2-7,-,CSAYSGDSYEQYF,TGCAGTGCTTACTCGGGGGATTCCTACGAGCAGTACTTC
-,TRBV2,TRBJ2-7,-,CASSVRITPYEQYF,TGTGCCAGCAGTGTACGGATAACGCCCTACGAGCAGTACTTC
-,TRBV24-1,TRBJ1-2,many,CATSDSGYGYTF,TGTGCCACCAGTGATTCTGGCTATGGCTACACCTTC
-,TRBV15,TRBJ1-5,-,CATSRGRGLNQPQHF,TGTGCCACCAGCAGAGGCAGGGGCCTCAATCAGCCCCAGCATTTT
TRBD2,TRBV20-1,TRBJ2-1,-,CSATLAGDYNEQFF,TGCAGTGCTACACTAGCGGGGGATTACAATGAGCAGTTCTTC
-,TRBV7-2,TRBJ2-1,-,CASSSRVGYNEQFF,TGTGCCAGCAGCTCCCGGGTGGGTTACAATGAGCAGTTCTTC
TRBD1,TRBV4-1,TRBJ2-7,-,CASSQVVLDRGHEQYF,TGCGCCAGCAGCCAAGTCGTTCTGGACAGGGGTCACGAGCAGTACTTC
-,TRBV20-1,TRBJ2-1,-,CSAKQGTRGNEQFF,TGCAGTGCCAAACAGGGAACTCGAGGGAATGAGCAGTTCTTC
-,TRBV11-2,TRBJ1-2,few,CASSLVGPYGYTF,TGTGCCAGCAGCTTAGTGGGTCCTTATGGCTACACCTTC
-,TRBV3-1,TRBJ2-3,-,CASSQDRVGGYTDTQYF,TGTGCCAGCAGCCAAGATCGGGTGGGGGGATACACAGATACGCAGTATTTT
-,TRBV6-6,TRBJ1-1,-,CASSYPDTTEAFF,TGTGCCAGCAGTTACCCGGACACGACTGAAGCTTTCTTT
-,TRBV7-2,TRBJ1-2,-,CASSGVFWDKNYGYTF,TGTGCCAGCAGCGGCGTATTTTGGGACAAAAACTATGGCTACACCTTC